The 17 T cell receptor beta chains listed next were all sequenced from one sample in a study of blood T cell repertoires in COVID-19. Some clones are missing from TCRdb's copy, which holds only in-frame ones; the method was immunoSEQ multiplex PCR. The sample lists around 50,000 clones, approximately 86% occurring once. Material: peripheral blood. The receptors here all came from a man in his 60s with active or convalescent COVID-19.

The table lists this clone with a count of one. V and J are TRBV5-4 and TRBJ1-4; 7 bases map to TRBD1. The CDR3 sequence is 17 residues long. Germline V gene sequence: CDR1 SGHNT, CDR2 YYREEE (reference sequence). The ends lost 4 bases at V and 0 bases at J; junction bases unmatched: 9. CDR3 nucleotide sequence: TGTGCCAGCAGCGACCGGACAGGAACTGCAACTAATGAAAAACTGTTTTTT. Protein: CASSDRTGTATNEKLFF.

The rearrangement joins TRBV7-9 to TRBJ1-1; 9 bases agree with TRBD1. Germline CDR1 and CDR2: SEHNR and FQNEAQ (reference sequence). The V gene end was trimmed by 5 bases and the J gene end by 8 bases; junction bases not matched to a gene: 9. CDR3 length: 14 amino acids. CDR3 DNA sequence: TGTGCCAGCAGCGAGTTAGGGACAGGGTTCGAAGCTTTCTTT. Its translation is CASSELGTGFEAFF.

The chain joins TRBV7-2 to TRBJ1-2; 9 nucleotides agree with TRBD1. This CDR3 is built from 16 residues. The V gene end was trimmed by 0 bases and the J gene end by 3 bases; junction bases not matched to a gene: 5. Per germline, CDR1 SGHTA and CDR2 FQGNSA. The CDR3 nucleotides read TGTGCCAGCAGCTTAGCGCGGGACAGGGTTGACTATGGCTACACCTTC. As protein: CASSLARDRVDYGYTF.

This clone was counted once. V and J are TRBV19 and TRBJ2-5; TRBD1 matches 7 bases. This CDR3 is 16 amino acids long. With 6 bases clipped from V and 1 base from J, the junction kept 11 bases outside the gene matches. From germline, CDR1 is LNHDA and CDR2 SQIVND (reference sequence). The CDR3 nucleotides read TGTGCCAGTAGCCCCCCCTCGGGGACAGTCCAAGAGACCCAGTACTTC. It specifies CASSPPSGTVQETQYF.

This clone was seen only once. The chain's CDR3 is CASSWAPPRSTDTQYF. The CDR3 DNA reads TGTGCCAGCAGCTGGGCTCCTCCCCGTAGCACAGATACGCAGTATTTT. The rearrangement uses TRBV5-4 and TRBJ2-3; no reliable D call. The CDR3 totals 16 residues. CDR1 SGHNT and CDR2 YYREEE come from the germline V gene (reference sequence). V shed 3 bases and J shed 0 bases, with 14 bases lying between them.

This chain connects TRBV5-1 to TRBJ1-1; the match to TRBD1 covers 10 bases. CDR3 length equals 14 residues. Looked up from germline, CDR1 is SGHRS and CDR2 is YFSETQ. Germline trimming cut 1 base from V and 7 bases from J; bases unmatched to any gene: 4. The CDR3 protein is CASSLYGTGVEAFF. For the CDR3, the DNA is TGCGCCAGCAGCTTGTACGGGACAGGGGTTGAAGCTTTCTTT.

The V and J genes are TRBV5-1 and TRBJ2-7, with 10 bases that match TRBD2. Germline assignment: CDR1 SGHRS and CDR2 YFSETQ. The CDR3 contains 13 residues. V lost 9 bases, J lost 3 bases, and 6 bases stayed unmatched. CDR3 coding DNA: TGCGCCACCTCTAGCGGGGGAAACTACGAGCAGTACTTC. It translates to CATSSGGNYEQYF.

The genes are TRBV10-3 and TRBJ2-4, with TRBD2 matching over 7 bases. The CDR3 has 16 amino acids. V shed 0 bases, J shed 0 bases, and the junction held 2 bases outside the gene matches. Per the germline V gene, CDR1 is ENHRY and CDR2 is SYGVKD. The CDR3 protein is CAISESGGQAKNIQYF. The CDR3 bases are TGTGCCATCAGTGAGTCGGGAGGGCAAGCCAAAAACATTCAGTACTTC.

This sequence joins TRBV5-1 and TRBJ1-6, with D maybe TRBD1 (5 bases). In germline, CDR1 is SGHRS, CDR2 YFSETQ. The CDR3 sequence is 14 residues long. V lost 4 bases and J 9 bases, leaving 14 bases between the germline ends. The DNA for the CDR3 is TGCGCCAGCAGCGTAGATACCAGGGTTTCACCCCTCCACTTT. Translation: CASSVDTRVSPLHF.

V usage is TRBV15 and J usage is TRBJ1-2, with 8 bases aligning to TRBD1. J was trimmed by 4 bases and V by 3 bases; bases with no gene match: 7. CDR3 length: 15 amino acids. CDR1 LNHNV and CDR2 YYDKDF come from the germline V gene (reference sequence). CDR3 bases: TGTGCCACCAGCAGGGGGGACAGGCCGATCTATGGCTACACCTTC. This codes for CATSRGDRPIYGYTF.

V gene TRBV9 combines with J gene TRBJ1-2; no clear D. V shed 5 bases and J shed 9 bases, with 17 bases lying between them. Germline loops: CDR1 SGDLS, CDR2 YYNGEE. CDR3 length equals 13 residues. The CDR3 DNA follows: TGTGCCAGCAGTCCACTCCGGGAGGAAAGCTACACCTTC. Translation gives CASSPLREESYTF.

This clone was seen once. The CDR3 nucleotides are TGCGCCAGCAGCTTGTACAGGGGGAGCACCGGGGAGCTGTTTTTT. Residues: CASSLYRGSTGELFF. V gene TRBV5-1 combines with J gene TRBJ2-2; 8 bases line up with TRBD1. In germline, CDR1 is SGHRS, CDR2 YFSETQ. This CDR3 is built from 15 residues. V shed 1 base, J shed 4 bases, and the junction held 3 bases outside the gene matches.

The rearrangement uses TRBV11-2 and TRBJ1-1, with 8 bases that match TRBD1. The germline gives CDR1 SGHAT, CDR2 FQNNGV. Trimming took 5 bases from V and 3 from J; bases not matched to a gene: 2. The CDR3 extends over 13 amino acids. The CDR3 DNA reads TGTGCCAGCAGCCCGGACAGGGACACTGAAGCTTTCTTT. As protein: CASSPDRDTEAFF.

The rearrangement joins TRBV10-3 to TRBJ1-1; 7 bases are shared with TRBD1. CDR3 size: 14 residues. Germline CDR1 is ENHRY and CDR2 is SYGVKD. J gave up 2 bases and V 6 bases, and 6 bases lay outside the gene matches. In nucleotides, the CDR3 is TGTGCCATCAGGCCAGGGACAGTAAACACTGAAGCTTTCTTT. It specifies CAIRPGTVNTEAFF.

V is TRBV9 and J is TRBJ2-3, with D maybe TRBD1 (5 bases). The CDR3 has 17 amino acids. The germline CDR1 and CDR2 sequences are SGDLS and YYNGEE. Trimming shortened V by 0 bases and J by 0 bases, and 14 bases separated the two germline ends. CDR3 sequence (DNA): TGTGCCAGCAGCGTAGAGGGGTTAGACGCTAGCACAGATACGCAGTATTTT. Residues: CASSVEGLDASTDTQYF.

The chain recombines TRBV5-1 with TRBJ2-4, with 8 bases aligning to TRBD1. Germline CDR1 is SGHRS and CDR2 is YFSETQ. There are 15 residues in the CDR3. V was pared by 0 bases and J by 6 bases, with 5 bases of the junction left unmatched. This CDR3 is CASSLDGQGPNIQYF. CDR3 bases: TGCGCCAGCAGCTTGGACGGACAGGGCCCAAACATTCAGTACTTC.

This clone was found once. The V call is TRBV11-2, the J call TRBJ1-6, with a possible D match to TRBD1 (6 bases). The V end lost 5 bases, the J end lost 5 bases, and 10 bases lay between the germline ends. The CDR3 consists of 14 residues. Germline V gene sequence: CDR1 SGHAT, CDR2 FQNNGV. CDR3: CASSLRDNNSPLHF. Here the CDR3 DNA reads TGTGCCAGCAGCCTCAGGGACAATAATTCACCCCTCCACTTT.